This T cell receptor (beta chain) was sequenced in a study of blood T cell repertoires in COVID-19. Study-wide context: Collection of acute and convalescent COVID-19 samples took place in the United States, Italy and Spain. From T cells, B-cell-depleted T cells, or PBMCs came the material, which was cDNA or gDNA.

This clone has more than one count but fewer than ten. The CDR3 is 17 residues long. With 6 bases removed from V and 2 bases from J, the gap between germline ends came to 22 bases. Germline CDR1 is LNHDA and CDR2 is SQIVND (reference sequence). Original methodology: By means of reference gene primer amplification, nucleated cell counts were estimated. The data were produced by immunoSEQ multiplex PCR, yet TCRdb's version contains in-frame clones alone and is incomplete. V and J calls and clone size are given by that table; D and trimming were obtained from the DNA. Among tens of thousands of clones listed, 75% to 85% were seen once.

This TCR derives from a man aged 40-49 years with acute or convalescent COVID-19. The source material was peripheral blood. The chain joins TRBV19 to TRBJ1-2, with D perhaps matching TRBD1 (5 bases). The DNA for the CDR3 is TGTGCCAGTAGCCTCCTCTATACAGGTTCGTCCAACTATGGCTACACCTTC. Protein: CASSLLYTGSSNYGYTF. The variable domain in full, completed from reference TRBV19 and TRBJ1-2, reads DGGITQSPKYLFRKEGQNVTLSCEQNLNHDAMYWYRQDPGQGLRLIYYSQIVNDFQKGDIAEGYSVSREKKESFPLTVTSAQKNPTAFYLCASSLLYTGSSNYGYTFGSGTRLTVV.